This entry concerns a single T cell receptor beta chain. The antigen remains undetermined. These data belong to a study of Ad26.COV2.S vaccination and SARS-CoV-2 variants. Findings of the study overall: For non-spike TCRs, breadth in vaccine recipients resembled that in placebo recipients.

With 4 bases removed from V and 0 bases from J, the gap between germline ends came to 19 bases. The CDR3 runs to 18 residues. The germline V gene encodes CDR1 LNHDA and CDR2 SQIVND (reference sequence). Data came from immunoSEQ multiplex PCR; TCRdb stores just in-frame clones and leaves some out. Seen here are about 350,000 clones, 88% observed once, and the top ten hold about 6.4%. Indicated treatment: roughly 18 received Ad26.COV2.S at low or high dose, single or two shots; about 5 received placebo; per-sample allocation not given. Sampling occurred on day 63 after the first vaccine or placebo injection. The donor's status was that of an adult aged 18-55 years in Boston.

The TCR comes from a person between 18 and 65 years old who received the Ad26.COV2.S COVID-19 vaccine or a placebo. This chain uses TRBV19 with TRBJ2-1; D may be TRBD2 (5 bases). This material consisted of peripheral blood, taken in a trial of Ad26.COV2.S vaccine versus placebo. Here the CDR3 reads CASSRPMGVASSYNEQFF. Here the CDR3 DNA reads TGTGCCAGTAGTAGACCCATGGGAGTCGCGAGCTCCTACAATGAGCAGTTCTTC.